The 29 T cell receptor beta chains listed next were all sequenced from one sample in a study of T cell responses to AZD1222 COVID-19 vaccine. Sequencing was performed with immunoSEQ multiplex PCR; in TCRdb, only in-frame clones are kept and a portion is missing. Of around 140,000 clones listed, roughly 90% are singletons. Sequenced material: peripheral blood, taken on day 0 of AZD1222 vaccination. These receptors were obtained from an adult in good health.

The J gene is TRBJ1-2, the V gene TRBV25-1; D is uncertain. CDR3 length: 16 residues. Germline V gene data show CDR1 as MGHDK and CDR2 as SYGVNS. The V and J ends lost 2 bases and 2 bases respectively, with 15 bases between them. This CDR3 is CASSEEGPTLNYGYTF. The CDR3 region has the DNA TGTGCCAGCAGTGAAGAAGGACCGACTTTAAACTATGGCTACACCTTC.

This clone was observed a single time. The rearrangement joins TRBV15 to TRBJ1-2; 9 nucleotides agree with TRBD1. Germline assignment: CDR1 LNHNV and CDR2 YYDKDF (reference sequence). V lost 5 bases, J lost 6 bases, and 13 bases stayed unmatched. This CDR3 is 16 amino acids long. CDR3 protein: CATSDEPRTGDHGYTF. CDR3 nucleotide sequence: TGTGCCACCAGCGATGAGCCCCGGACAGGGGATCATGGCTACACCTTC.

The gene calls are TRBV10-3 and TRBJ1-5; TRBD1 might be the D (5 bases). The V end lost 4 bases, the J end lost 5 bases, and 9 bases lay between the germline ends. Germline assignment: CDR1 ENHRY and CDR2 SYGVKD. The length of the CDR3 is 13 residues. The CDR3 coding sequence is TGTGCCATCAGTGCCCGGGGGGATCAGCCCCAGCATTTT. Translating it yields CAISARGDQPQHF.

The chain carries TRBV7-2 and TRBJ1-1, with D tentatively TRBD1 (6 bases). Germline V CDR1 and CDR2: SGHTA, FQGNSA. Trimming removed 1 base at V and 5 bases at J, with 14 bases between. The CDR3 consists of 15 residues. The CDR3 here is CASSLVGGGRTEAFF. CDR3 bases: TGTGCCAGCAGCTTAGTAGGGGGAGGGAGAACTGAAGCTTTCTTT.

The rearrangement links TRBV3-1 (or the pseudogene TRBV3-2) to TRBJ1-5, with D unclear. CDR3 length: 15 residues. Trimming removed 4 bases from V and 6 bases from J, with 16 bases in between. Germline V lookup: CDR1 LGHDT, CDR2 YNNKEL (reference sequence). CDR3 sequence (DNA): TGTGCCAGCAGCCCGGACGGGAATTTAGGTCAGCCCCAGCATTTT. This gives the protein CASSPDGNLGQPQHF.

The rearrangement joins TRBV19 to TRBJ1-2, with TRBD1 matching over 9 bases. CDR3 length: 15 amino acids. Losses at the gene ends were 4 bases for V and 4 bases for J; bases not matched to a gene: 7. Germline CDR1 reads LNHDA; CDR2 reads SQIVND (reference sequence). The DNA for the CDR3 is TGTGCCAGTAGTACCGGGACAGGGTGGGCCTATGGCTACACCTTC. Translation gives CASSTGTGWAYGYTF.

This chain links TRBV7-2 with TRBJ1-2; D remains unclear. Germline V CDR1 and CDR2: SGHTA, FQGNSA. V shed 2 bases and J shed 2 bases, with 12 bases lying between them. The CDR3 consists of 15 residues. CDR3 protein: CASSLITGINYGYTF. The CDR3, as DNA: TGTGCCAGCAGCTTAATAACTGGTATCAACTATGGCTACACCTTC.

The chain links TRBV3-1 (or the pseudogene TRBV3-2) to TRBJ2-2, with D perhaps matching TRBD2 (5 bases). CDR1 and CDR2 (germline): LGHDT, YNNKEL (reference sequence). This CDR3 comprises 12 residues. Trimming took off 4 bases at V and 7 bases at J, with 7 bases between the two ends. DNA for the CDR3: TGTGCCAGCAGCCGAGGAGGCGGGGAGCTGTTTTTT. Translated, it gives CASSRGGGELFF.

In regard to this clone: The junction departs from germline at one end; a sequencing error may be responsible. The chain couples TRBV6-6 to TRBJ2-7; 11 positions match TRBD1. The length of the CDR3 is 14 residues. Germline V gene lookup returns CDR1 MNHNY and CDR2 SVGAGI (reference sequence). CDR3 protein: CASTYGQGASEQYF. CDR3 sequence (DNA): TGTGCCAGCACTTACGGACAGGGGGCCAGCGAGCAGTACTTC.

This clone was found once. DNA for the CDR3: TGTGCCAGCAGCCACGAGAGAGGGGTCTATGGCTACACCTTC. Amino acid sequence: CASSHERGVYGYTF. V and J are TRBV3-1 (or the pseudogene TRBV3-2) and TRBJ1-2; perhaps TRBD1 as D (5 bases). Trimming removed 3 bases from V and 4 bases from J, with 12 bases in between. Germline loops: CDR1 LGHDT, CDR2 YNNKEL (reference sequence). CDR3 length: 14 residues.

J is TRBJ2-7 and V is TRBV19; 12 nucleotides line up with TRBD1. CDR3 length equals 15 residues. The ends lost 4 bases at V and 0 bases at J; junction bases unmatched: 1. Germline loops: CDR1 LNHDA, CDR2 SQIVND (reference sequence). In DNA, the CDR3 is TGTGCCAGTAGTAGGGGACAGGGGGCCTCCTACGAGCAGTACTTC. It yields the protein CASSRGQGASYEQYF.

J is TRBJ2-7 and V is TRBV7-2; D ambiguous. The CDR3 extends over 13 amino acids. V lost 0 bases and J lost 7, with 10 bases in between. Germline V gene sequence: CDR1 SGHTA, CDR2 FQGNSA. This CDR3 reads CASSLAGSFEQYF. The CDR3 DNA reads TGTGCCAGCAGCTTAGCGGGTAGTTTTGAGCAGTACTTC.

The chain links TRBV27 to TRBJ1-1; D is unresolved. The CDR3 consists of 13 residues. With 3 bases removed from V and 11 bases from J, the gap between germline ends came to 16 bases. The germline gives CDR1 MNHEY, CDR2 SMNVEV (reference sequence). CDR3 in DNA: TGTGCCAGCAGTTTTTGGCCCCACAGTATGGCTTTCTTT. This sequence encodes CASSFWPHSMAFF.

The count of this clone is one. The genes are TRBV4-3 and TRBJ1-1; possibly TRBD1 for D (6 bases). Germline V lookup: CDR1 LGHNA, CDR2 YSLEER. Deletions cut 5 bases from V and 1 base from J, with 11 bases between. This CDR3 spans 14 amino acids. DNA of the CDR3: TGCGCCAGCAGCGTGACAGGAAAGAACACTGAAGCTTTCTTT. Its protein is CASSVTGKNTEAFF.

J is TRBJ1-1 and V is TRBV11-3; D uncertain. Germline CDR1 SGHNT, CDR2 YENEEA. V lost 6 bases, J lost 2 bases, and 10 bases lay in between. CDR3 size: 13 residues. In DNA form, the CDR3 reads TGTGCCAGCAGTGGTAACAGCAACACTGAAGCTTTCTTT. This codes for CASSGNSNTEAFF. The full variable domain, rest sourced from reference TRBV11-3 and TRBJ1-1, is EAGVVQSPRYKIIEKKQPVAFWCNPISGHNTLYWYLQNLGQGPELLIRYENEEAVDDSQLPKDRFSAERLKGVDSTLKIQPAELGDSAVYLCASSGNSNTEAFFGQGTRLTVV.

This chain links TRBV5-6 with TRBJ2-3; 8 bases fit TRBD2. The CDR3 runs 15 residues. Germline V CDR1 and CDR2: SGHDT, YYEEEE. The V gene end was trimmed by 10 bases and the J gene end by 3 bases; junction bases not matched to a gene: 13. The DNA of the CDR3 is TGTGCCGCGAAAGGAGGGCTAGCGGGTACAGATACGCAGTATTTT. Amino acids: CAAKGGLAGTDTQYF.

By frequency in the sample, this clone is medium-sized. The chain carries TRBV19 and TRBJ1-5, with 8 bases that match TRBD1. The J segment lost 0 bases and the V segment lost 4 bases, leaving 5 bases of the junction unmatched. Germline-derived CDR1 and CDR2 are LNHDA and SQIVND (reference sequence). The length of the CDR3 is 16 residues. The CDR3 protein is CASSTTGGRSNQPQHF. The CDR3 nucleotides are TGTGCCAGTAGTACCACAGGGGGACGTAGCAATCAGCCCCAGCATTTT.

This rearrangement joins TRBV20-1 to TRBJ2-5, with 10 bases aligning to TRBD2. Germline trimming cut 3 bases from V and 1 base from J; bases unmatched to any gene: 5. CDR1 and CDR2 (germline): DFQATT, SNEGSKA (reference sequence). This CDR3 has 15 amino acids. CDR3 loop: CSASPLAGVQETQYF. The CDR3 region has the DNA TGCAGTGCTAGTCCCCTAGCGGGGGTCCAAGAGACCCAGTACTTC.

V and J are TRBV9 and TRBJ2-1; D is ambiguous. The CDR3 extends over 13 amino acids. The V gene lost 0 bases and the J gene lost 10 bases, with 11 bases spanning the gap. Germline-derived CDR1 and CDR2 are SGDLS and YYNGEE. CDR3 amino acids: CASSVATAPEQFF. For the CDR3, the DNA is TGTGCCAGCAGCGTAGCTACGGCGCCGGAGCAGTTCTTC.

This clone showed up just once. CDR3 sequence: CAWSMAGYVYTF. CDR3 DNA sequence: TGTGCCTGGAGTATGGCAGGCTACGTCTACACCTTC. J is TRBJ1-2 and V is TRBV30; no clear D gene. The CDR3 totals 12 residues. The V end was cut by 2 bases, the J end by 10 bases, with 14 bases between. Per the germline V gene, CDR1 is GTSNPN and CDR2 is SVGIG (reference sequence). Variable domain in full (rest from reference TRBV30 and TRBJ1-2): SQTIHQWPATLVQPVGSPLSLECTVEGTSNPNLYWYRQAAGRGLQLLFYSVGIGQISSEVPQNLSASRPQDRQFILSSKKLLLSDSGFYLCAWSMAGYVYTFGSGTRLTVV.

The V gene is TRBV6-5, the J gene TRBJ1-2, with unresolved D. Germline V gene data show CDR1 as MNHEY and CDR2 as SVGAGI. V lost 0 bases and J 1 base, leaving 6 bases between the germline ends. This CDR3 spans 14 amino acids. CDR3 in amino acids: CASSYSSFNYGYTF. The CDR3 nucleotides are TGTGCCAGCAGTTACTCCTCCTTTAACTATGGCTACACCTTC.

V and J are TRBV7-3 and TRBJ2-6; 10 nucleotides match TRBD2. CDR3 length equals 18 residues. Germline lookup yields CDR1 SGHTA and CDR2 FQGTGA. V was pared by 5 bases and J by 1 base, with 8 bases of the junction left unmatched. The CDR3 reads CASSLPSGGSSGANVLTF. The CDR3 DNA reads TGTGCCAGCAGCCTCCCTAGCGGGGGTAGTTCTGGGGCCAACGTCCTGACTTTC.

J is TRBJ2-7 and V is TRBV6-5, with 10 bases identical to TRBD1. V was clipped by 8 bases and J by 7 bases; unmatched bases: 5. The CDR3 sequence is 12 residues long. Germline loops: CDR1 MNHEY, CDR2 SVGAGI. The CDR3 DNA reads TGTGCCAGCCGGGGACAGGGGCCGGAGCAGTACTTC. It translates to CASRGQGPEQYF.

The chain has TRBV4-2 and TRBJ1-5; the D is unclear. The V end lost 0 bases, the J end lost 0 bases, and 0 bases lay between the germline ends. The CDR3 consists of 13 residues. The V gene's germline CDR1 is LGHNA and CDR2 YNFKEQ. CDR3 residues: CASSQDSNQPQHF. The CDR3, as DNA: TGTGCCAGCAGCCAAGATAGCAATCAGCCCCAGCATTTT.

The rearrangement uses TRBV21-1 and TRBJ2-1; the DNA was not compared with TRBD2, the D call given in the table. TRBV21-1 is shown as a pseudogene. The CDR3 is 13 residues long. The CDR3 spells CASSKRRRRLEFF. The DNA of the CDR3 is TGTGCCAGCAGCAAACGCCGTAGAAGACTCGAGTTCTTC.

This clone was recorded a few times. The identical CDR3 is also encoded by other nucleotide sequences in the sample. The chain links TRBV9 to TRBJ2-1, with D perhaps TRBD2 (6 bases). The CDR3 consists of 16 residues. From germline, CDR1 is SGDLS and CDR2 YYNGEE. The V end lost 0 bases, the J end lost 3 bases, and 13 bases lay between the germline ends. DNA of the CDR3: TGTGCCAGCAGCGTAGGAGGTTGGGGGGACTACAATGAGCAGTTCTTC. Translated, it gives CASSVGGWGDYNEQFF.

This sequence joins TRBV5-6 and TRBJ2-7; a weak D match, TRBD2 (6 bases). This CDR3 spans 14 amino acids. V lost 6 bases to trimming and J lost 3 bases, with 16 bases between them. Germline assignment: CDR1 SGHDT and CDR2 YYEEEE. The CDR3 nucleotides read TGTGCCAGCACCCGTGGGCGGGGAGGCTACGAGCAGTACTTC. Translated, it gives CASTRGRGGYEQYF.

The chain has TRBV6-6 and TRBJ1-4; 10 positions agree with TRBD1. CDR3 length equals 15 residues. V shed 6 bases, J shed 8 bases, and the junction held 9 bases outside the gene matches. Germline assignment: CDR1 MNHNY and CDR2 SVGAGI (reference sequence). The CDR3 nucleotides read TGTGCCAGCAGCCTAACCGGGACAGGGGACGAAAAACTGTTTTTT. This gives the protein CASSLTGTGDEKLFF.

The chain couples TRBV19 to TRBJ1-1; D is unclear. The CDR3 runs to 13 residues. The V gene's germline CDR1 is LNHDA and CDR2 SQIVND (reference sequence). Trimming cost V 8 bases and J 0 bases, with 10 bases left between them. The CDR3 reads CASGGEVNTEAFF. Here the CDR3 DNA reads TGTGCCAGTGGTGGGGAGGTGAACACTGAAGCTTTCTTT.